These T cell receptor beta chains were read from a single sample in a study of T cells in localized non-small cell lung cancer. Assay used: immunoSEQ multiplex PCR; TCRdb lists only in-frame clones, some missing. The sample yields tens of thousands of clones, 88% seen once. The sample consisted of peripheral blood, taken before any cancer treatment. The receptors were sampled from a woman aged 40-69 years with stage I squamous cell lung carcinoma. CDR3s include the opening cysteine and the closing phenylalanine or tryptophan. Clone size appears in some rows only: once, few, many, or a class for an expanded clone.

v_gene: TRBV18; abundance: NA; j_gene: TRBJ2-7; CDR3aa: CASSPDRASYEQYF
v_gene: TRBV29-1; abundance: NA; j_gene: TRBJ2-7; CDR3aa: CSVAGAGALTYEQYF
v_gene: TRBV9; abundance: NA; j_gene: TRBJ2-1; CDR3aa: CASSSTPVPGLAGHEQFF
v_gene: TRBV7-2; abundance: NA; j_gene: TRBJ1-5; CDR3aa: CASSLFSFRENQPQHF
v_gene: TRBV4-2; abundance: NA; j_gene: TRBJ2-3; CDR3aa: CASSADGAGGPDTQYF
v_gene: TRBV6-4; abundance: NA; j_gene: TRBJ1-1; CDR3aa: CASSGENRDRGWCEAFF
v_gene: TRBV29-1; abundance: NA; j_gene: TRBJ2-1; CDR3aa: CSVEDGGWDEQFF
v_gene: TRBV10-3; abundance: NA; j_gene: TRBJ1-6; CDR3aa: CAISVQGTGDSPLHF
v_gene: TRBV5-1; abundance: NA; j_gene: TRBJ1-2; CDR3aa: CASSLAPDSGGGYTF
v_gene: TRBV25-1; abundance: NA; j_gene: TRBJ2-6; CDR3aa: CASSDSGSRGANVLTF
v_gene: TRBV18; abundance: NA; j_gene: TRBJ2-7; CDR3aa: CASSPRIRTDTYEQYF
v_gene: TRBV7-3; abundance: medium-sized; j_gene: TRBJ1-1; CDR3aa: CASSSSGTLNTEAFF
v_gene: TRBV11-2; abundance: NA; j_gene: TRBJ2-7; CDR3aa: CASSRPLEQYF
v_gene: TRBV5-1; abundance: NA; j_gene: TRBJ1-3; CDR3aa: CASSPGQFRSGNTIYF
v_gene: TRBV7-8; abundance: NA; j_gene: TRBJ1-1; CDR3aa: CASSLMGGLAFF
v_gene: TRBV2; abundance: NA; j_gene: TRBJ1-1; CDR3aa: CASRSEWGTEAFF
v_gene: TRBV4-2; abundance: NA; j_gene: TRBJ2-1; CDR3aa: CASSPGAGGLEQFF
v_gene: TRBV11-2; abundance: NA; j_gene: TRBJ2-5; CDR3aa: CASSLETYQETQYF
v_gene: TRBV10-2; abundance: NA; j_gene: TRBJ1-2; CDR3aa: CASSGGQGNGYTF
v_gene: TRBV4-2; abundance: once; j_gene: TRBJ1-1; CDR3aa: CASSQGDRTVTEAFF
v_gene: TRBV7-3; abundance: NA; j_gene: TRBJ2-5; CDR3aa: CASSLGGKETQYF
v_gene: TRBV6-9; abundance: NA; j_gene: TRBJ1-1; CDR3aa: CASTTRGANTEAFF
v_gene: TRBV30; abundance: NA; j_gene: TRBJ1-2; CDR3aa: CAWSGTGRQNYGYTF
v_gene: TRBV5-1; abundance: NA; j_gene: TRBJ1-2; CDR3aa: CASSLQGQGNGYTF
v_gene: TRBV6-1; abundance: NA; j_gene: TRBJ1-1; CDR3aa: CASSEWGSTEAFF
v_gene: TRBV19; abundance: NA; j_gene: TRBJ1-1; CDR3aa: CASTQSLWGFTEAFF
v_gene: TRBV7-2; abundance: NA; j_gene: TRBJ2-1; CDR3aa: CASSLLGGQFANEQFF
v_gene: TRBV4-2; abundance: NA; j_gene: TRBJ2-1; CDR3aa: CASSQGTLVGEQFF
v_gene: TRBV5-4; abundance: NA; j_gene: TRBJ2-7; CDR3aa: CASSFGGSRTYEQYF
v_gene: TRBV27; abundance: NA; j_gene: TRBJ2-1; CDR3aa: CASSPNLVSYNEQFF
v_gene: TRBV6-1; abundance: NA; j_gene: TRBJ2-3; CDR3aa: CASSDRGPTDTQYF
v_gene: TRBV29-1; abundance: NA; j_gene: TRBJ2-3; CDR3aa: CSARDSPTDTQYF
v_gene: TRBV6-1; abundance: NA; j_gene: TRBJ1-1; CDR3aa: CASSEPGNTEAFF
v_gene: TRBV7-9; abundance: NA; j_gene: TRBJ2-5; CDR3aa: CASSLNAGTGYQETQYF
v_gene: TRBV4-2; abundance: NA; j_gene: TRBJ2-7; CDR3aa: CASSQDPGGHYEQYF
v_gene: TRBV6-6; abundance: NA; j_gene: TRBJ1-2; CDR3aa: CASIGDGDYGYTF
v_gene: TRBV5-4; abundance: NA; j_gene: TRBJ1-1; CDR3aa: CASSLESRVTEAFF
v_gene: TRBV5-4; abundance: once; j_gene: TRBJ1-4; CDR3aa: CASSSATTGQNEKLFF
v_gene: TRBV11-2; abundance: NA; j_gene: TRBJ2-1; CDR3aa: CASSPRFDTYNEQFF
v_gene: TRBV4-1; abundance: NA; j_gene: TRBJ1-2; CDR3aa: CASSQDPGGLTNYGYTF
v_gene: TRBV9; abundance: NA; j_gene: TRBJ1-2; CDR3aa: CASSVSPNYGYTF
v_gene: TRBV4-1; abundance: NA; j_gene: TRBJ1-6; CDR3aa: CASSQEGRTDRNSPLHF
v_gene: TRBV5-1; abundance: few; j_gene: TRBJ1-4; CDR3aa: CASSATVATNEKLFF